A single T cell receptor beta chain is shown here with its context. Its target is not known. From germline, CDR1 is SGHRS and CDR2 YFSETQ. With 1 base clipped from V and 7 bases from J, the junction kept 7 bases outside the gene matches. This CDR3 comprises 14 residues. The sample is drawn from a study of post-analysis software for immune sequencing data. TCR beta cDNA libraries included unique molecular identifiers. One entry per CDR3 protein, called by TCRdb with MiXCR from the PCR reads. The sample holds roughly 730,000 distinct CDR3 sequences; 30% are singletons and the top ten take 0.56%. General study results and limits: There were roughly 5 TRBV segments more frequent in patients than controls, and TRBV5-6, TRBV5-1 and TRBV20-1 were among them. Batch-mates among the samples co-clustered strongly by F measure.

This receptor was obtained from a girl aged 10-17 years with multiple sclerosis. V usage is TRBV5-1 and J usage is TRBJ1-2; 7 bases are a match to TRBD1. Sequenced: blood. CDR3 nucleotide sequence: TGCGCCAGCAGCTTGACGACAGGGAATACTGGCTACACCTTC. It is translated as CASSLTTGNTGYTF.